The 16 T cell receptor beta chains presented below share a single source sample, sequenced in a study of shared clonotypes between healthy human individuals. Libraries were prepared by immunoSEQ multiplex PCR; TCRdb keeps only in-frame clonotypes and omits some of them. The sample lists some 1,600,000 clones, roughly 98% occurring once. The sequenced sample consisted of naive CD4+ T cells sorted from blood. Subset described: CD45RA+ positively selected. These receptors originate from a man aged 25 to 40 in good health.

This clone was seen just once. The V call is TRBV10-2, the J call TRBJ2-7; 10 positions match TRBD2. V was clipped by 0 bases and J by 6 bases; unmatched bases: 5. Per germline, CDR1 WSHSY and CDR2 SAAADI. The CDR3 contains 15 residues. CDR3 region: CASSESLAGASEQYF. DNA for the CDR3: TGCGCCAGCAGTGAGTCTCTAGCGGGAGCCTCCGAGCAGTACTTC.

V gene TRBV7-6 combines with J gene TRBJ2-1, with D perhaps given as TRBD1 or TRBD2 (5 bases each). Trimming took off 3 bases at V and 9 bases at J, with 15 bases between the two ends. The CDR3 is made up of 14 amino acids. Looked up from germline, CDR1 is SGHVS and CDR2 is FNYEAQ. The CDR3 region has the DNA TGTGCCAGCAGCTTGGTGGTAGCAGGGACTGAGCAGTTCTTC. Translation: CASSLVVAGTEQFF.

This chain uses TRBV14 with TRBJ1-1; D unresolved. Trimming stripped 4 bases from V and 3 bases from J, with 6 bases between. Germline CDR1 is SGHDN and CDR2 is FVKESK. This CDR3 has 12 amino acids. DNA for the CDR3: TGTGCCAGCAGCCTCCAGTACACTGAAGCTTTCTTT. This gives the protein CASSLQYTEAFF. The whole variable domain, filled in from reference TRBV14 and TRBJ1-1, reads EAGVTQFPSHSVIEKGQTVTLRCDPISGHDNLYWYRRVMGKEIKFLLHFVKESKQDESGMPNNRFLAERTGGTYSTLKVQPAELEDSGVYFCASSLQYTEAFFGQGTRLTVV.

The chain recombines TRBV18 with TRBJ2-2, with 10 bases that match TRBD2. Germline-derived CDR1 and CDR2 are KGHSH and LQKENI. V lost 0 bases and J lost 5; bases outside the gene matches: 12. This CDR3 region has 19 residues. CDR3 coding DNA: TGTGCCAGCTCACCACCCATTGGGTCTAGCGGGAGAGGAACCGGGGAGCTGTTTTTT. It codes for CASSPPIGSSGRGTGELFF.

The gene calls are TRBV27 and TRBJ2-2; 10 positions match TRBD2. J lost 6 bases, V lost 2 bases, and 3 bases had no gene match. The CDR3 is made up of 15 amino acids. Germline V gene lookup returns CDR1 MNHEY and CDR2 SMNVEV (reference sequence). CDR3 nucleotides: TGTGCCAGCAGTTTACTAGCGGGAGACCCCGGGGAGCTGTTTTTT. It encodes CASSLLAGDPGELFF.

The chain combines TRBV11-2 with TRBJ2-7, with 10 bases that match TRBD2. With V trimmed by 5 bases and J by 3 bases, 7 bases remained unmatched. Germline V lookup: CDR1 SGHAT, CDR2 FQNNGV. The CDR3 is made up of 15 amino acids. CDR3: CASSHSSGRIYEQYF. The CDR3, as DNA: TGTGCCAGCAGCCACTCTAGCGGGAGAATCTACGAGCAGTACTTC.

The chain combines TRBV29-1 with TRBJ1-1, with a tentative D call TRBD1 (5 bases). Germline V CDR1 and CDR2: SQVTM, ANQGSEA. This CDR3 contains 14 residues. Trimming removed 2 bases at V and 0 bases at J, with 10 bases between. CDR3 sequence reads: CSVERGRVNTEAFF. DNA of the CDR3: TGCAGCGTTGAACGCGGCAGGGTGAACACTGAAGCTTTCTTT. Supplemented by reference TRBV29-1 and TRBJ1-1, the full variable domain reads SAVISQKPSRDICQRGTSLTIQCQVDSQVTMMFWYRQQPGQSLTLIATANQGSEATYESGFVIDKFPISRPNLTFSTLTVSNMSPEDSSIYLCSVERGRVNTEAFFGQGTRLTVV.

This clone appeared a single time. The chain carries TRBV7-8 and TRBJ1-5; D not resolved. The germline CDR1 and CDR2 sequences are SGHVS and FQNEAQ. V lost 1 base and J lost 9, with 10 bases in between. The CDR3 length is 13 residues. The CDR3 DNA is TGTGCCAGCAGCTTAGATGCCCCCGGGCCCCAGCATTTT. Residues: CASSLDAPGPQHF.

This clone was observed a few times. CDR3 loop: CASSLTPASGELFF. The CDR3 DNA is TGCGCCAGCAGCTTGACACCTGCGTCCGGGGAGCTGTTTTTT. The V call is TRBV5-1, the J call TRBJ2-2; D uncertain. Germline V gene sequence: CDR1 SGHRS, CDR2 YFSETQ. V was trimmed by 1 base and J by 6 bases, leaving 10 bases between them. The CDR3 runs to 14 residues. The complete variable domain, with remaining parts taken from reference TRBV5-1 and TRBJ2-2, reads KAGVTQTPRYLIKTRGQQVTLSCSPISGHRSVSWYQQTPGQGLQFLFEYFSETQRNKGNFPGRFSGRQFSNSRSEMNVSTLELGDSALYLCASSLTPASGELFFGEGSRLTVL.

The CDR3 nucleotides read TGTGCCAGCAGTTTATTCCTACAGGGTTACGAGCAGTACTTC. It yields the protein CASSLFLQGYEQYF. V is TRBV27 and J is TRBJ2-7; a weak D match, TRBD1 (6 bases). The CDR3 has 14 amino acids. Trimming took 1 base from V and 4 from J, leaving 11 bases between them. In germline, CDR1 is MNHEY, CDR2 SMNVEV (reference sequence).

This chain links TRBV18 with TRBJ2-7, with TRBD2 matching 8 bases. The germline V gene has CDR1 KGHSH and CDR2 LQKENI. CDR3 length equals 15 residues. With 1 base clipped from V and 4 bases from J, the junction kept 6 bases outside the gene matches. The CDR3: CASSPHLGGGYEQYF. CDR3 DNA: TGTGCCAGCTCACCACATCTCGGCGGGGGGTACGAGCAGTACTTC.

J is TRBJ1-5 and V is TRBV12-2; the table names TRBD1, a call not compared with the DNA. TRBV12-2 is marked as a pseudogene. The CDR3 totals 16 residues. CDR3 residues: CASRFLEDRGNQPQHF. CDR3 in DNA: TGTGCAAGTCGCTTCCTGGAGGACAGGGGCAATCAGCCCCAGCATTTT.

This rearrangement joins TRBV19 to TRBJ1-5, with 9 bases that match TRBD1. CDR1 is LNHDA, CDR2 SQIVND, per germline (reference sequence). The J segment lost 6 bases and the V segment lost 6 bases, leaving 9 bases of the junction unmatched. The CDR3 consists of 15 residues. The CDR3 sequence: CASRPGTGHGQPQHF. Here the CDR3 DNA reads TGTGCCAGTAGACCCGGGACAGGGCATGGTCAGCCCCAGCATTTT.

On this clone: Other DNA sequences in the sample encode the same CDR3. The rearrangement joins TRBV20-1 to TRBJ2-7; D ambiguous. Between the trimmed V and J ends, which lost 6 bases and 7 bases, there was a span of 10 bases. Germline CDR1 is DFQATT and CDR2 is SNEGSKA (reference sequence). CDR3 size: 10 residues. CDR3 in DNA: TGCAGTGCCCGAAAGAATGAGCAGTACTTC. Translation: CSARKNEQYF.

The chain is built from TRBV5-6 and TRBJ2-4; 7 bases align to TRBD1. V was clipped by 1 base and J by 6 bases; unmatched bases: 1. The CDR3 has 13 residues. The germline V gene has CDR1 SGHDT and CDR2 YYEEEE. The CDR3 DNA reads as TGTGCCAGCAGCTTGACAGGGGTAAACATTCAGTACTTC. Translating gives CASSLTGVNIQYF.

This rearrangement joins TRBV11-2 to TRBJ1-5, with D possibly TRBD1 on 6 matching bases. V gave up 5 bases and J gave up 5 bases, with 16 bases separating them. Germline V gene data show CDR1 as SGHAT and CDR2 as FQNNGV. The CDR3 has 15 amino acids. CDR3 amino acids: CASSVTQGWDQPQHF. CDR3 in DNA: TGTGCCAGCAGCGTAACACAGGGTTGGGATCAGCCCCAGCATTTT.